A single sample is the source of the 11 T cell receptor beta chains below, sequenced in a study of cytomegalovirus exposure and HLA in healthy donors. Amplification used 60 Vbeta primers and 13 Jbeta primers. Sequencing was performed with immunoSEQ multiplex PCR; in TCRdb, only in-frame clones are kept and a portion is missing. The sample records over 70,000 clones, 65% to 75% being singletons. Sequenced input: PBMCs. The receptor source for this set is a man aged 35 to 55 in good health and CMV-seropositive.

V is TRBV29-1 and J is TRBJ2-1; D not certain. V lost 0 bases and J lost 10, with 10 bases in between. The germline V gene encodes CDR1 SQVTM and CDR2 ANQGSEA. CDR3 size: 12 residues. The CDR3 sequence: CSVEDPNREQFF. The CDR3 coding sequence is TGCAGCGTTGAAGACCCTAACCGGGAGCAGTTCTTC.

The chain couples TRBV6-6 to TRBJ1-4, with a tentative D call TRBD1 (5 bases). V lost 1 base and J 6 bases, leaving 12 bases between the germline ends. Germline CDR1 MNHNY, CDR2 SVGAGI (reference sequence). The CDR3 has 15 amino acids. The CDR3 sequence: CASSYWLQGYEKLFF. DNA for the CDR3: TGTGCCAGCAGTTACTGGCTCCAGGGATATGAAAAACTGTTTTTT.

The rearrangement links TRBV5-4 to TRBJ1-1; D may be TRBD1 (5 bases). Germline V lookup: CDR1 SGHNT, CDR2 YYREEE (reference sequence). The V and J ends lost 2 bases and 0 bases respectively, with 8 bases between them. CDR3 length: 14 amino acids. The CDR3 DNA reads TGTGCCAGCAGCTTCCCAGGGCTGAACACTGAAGCTTTCTTT. Translating gives CASSFPGLNTEAFF.

This chain connects TRBV6-1 to TRBJ1-2, with TRBD1 matching 8 bases. After removal of 3 bases from V and 2 bases from J, the junction contained 2 bases not matched to a gene. CDR1 is MNHNS, CDR2 SASEGT, per germline. The CDR3 has 14 amino acids. In DNA form, the CDR3 reads TGTGCCAGCAGTGAGGGACAGGCAAACTATGGCTACACCTTC. Residues: CASSEGQANYGYTF.

This rearrangement joins TRBV27 to TRBJ2-3; D is uncertain. The CDR3 contains 13 residues. With 5 bases removed from V and 6 bases from J, the gap between germline ends came to 12 bases. From germline, CDR1 is MNHEY and CDR2 SMNVEV (reference sequence). CDR3 sequence reads: CASSPQVYDTQYF. CDR3 nucleotide sequence: TGTGCCAGCAGTCCCCAGGTGTATGATACGCAGTATTTT.

This clone was seen only once. The V call is TRBV15, the J call TRBJ2-7, with D perhaps TRBD1 (5 bases). The CDR3 consists of 15 residues. V was shortened by 0 bases and J by 3 bases, with 12 bases between the two germline ends. Germline V gives CDR1 LNHNV, CDR2 YYDKDF (reference sequence). Written as DNA, the CDR3 is TGTGCCACCAGCAGAGATAGAGGCAGGGTCTACGAGCAGTACTTC. This translates into CATSRDRGRVYEQYF. The complete variable domain, with remaining parts taken from reference TRBV15 and TRBJ2-7, reads DAMVIQNPRYQVTQFGKPVTLSCSQTLNHNVMYWYQQKSSQAPKLLFHYYDKDFNNEADTPDNFQSRRPNTSFCFLDIRSPGLGDTAMYLCATSRDRGRVYEQYFGPGTRLTVT.

The chain uses TRBV5-1 and TRBJ2-1, with 11 bases that match TRBD2. The V gene end was trimmed by 0 bases and the J gene end by 5 bases; junction bases not matched to a gene: 7. Germline loops: CDR1 SGHRS, CDR2 YFSETQ. The CDR3 covers 17 residues. CDR3 region: CASSLVASGRPHNEQFF. In DNA, the CDR3 is TGCGCCAGCAGCTTGGTGGCTAGCGGGAGGCCCCACAATGAGCAGTTCTTC.

The chain recombines TRBV29-1 with TRBJ1-1; 8 nucleotides match TRBD1. Germline CDR1 reads SQVTM; CDR2 reads ANQGSEA. The CDR3 has 13 amino acids. V lost 6 bases, J lost 2 bases, and 5 bases stayed unmatched. CDR3 residues: CSVATGGNTEAFF. The CDR3, as DNA: TGCAGCGTAGCCACAGGGGGAAACACTGAAGCTTTCTTT.

This clone was picked up one time. The gene calls are TRBV28 and TRBJ1-2; a possible D gene is TRBD1 (5 bases). The CDR3 runs 12 residues. Germline V gene lookup returns CDR1 MDHEN and CDR2 SYDVKM. DNA for the CDR3: TGTGCGATATCTGACAGAGGCTATGGCTACACCTTC. This gives the protein CAISDRGYGYTF.

Only a few counts were recorded for this clone. The gene calls are TRBV19 and TRBJ1-1, with TRBD1 identical over 8 bases. The CDR3 length is 14 residues. J was trimmed by 0 bases and V by 7 bases; bases with no gene match: 4. CDR1 LNHDA and CDR2 SQIVND come from the germline V gene (reference sequence). The CDR3 nucleotides are TGTGCCAGTACGGTGGGACAGGTGAACACTGAAGCTTTCTTT. The encoded protein is CASTVGQVNTEAFF.

The table lists this clone with a few counts. The J gene is TRBJ2-7, the V gene TRBV6-5, with 7 nucleotides matching TRBD1. CDR1 is MNHEY and CDR2 is SVGAGI in the germline V gene. Trimming at V came to 8 bases and at J to 3 bases, leaving 7 bases not matched to a gene. This CDR3 region has 13 residues. In DNA, the CDR3 is TGTGCCAGCCTCGGTGCAGGGGGCTACGAGCAGTACTTC. This encodes CASLGAGGYEQYF.